Each of the 20 T cell receptor beta chains below was sequenced from the same sample in a study of blood T cell repertoires in COVID-19. Profiling relied on immunoSEQ multiplex PCR, and the TCRdb table lists in-frame clones only, not all of them. The sample records fewer than 300,000 clones, 87% being singletons. The material sequenced was peripheral blood. Receptors were obtained from a woman in her forties who had recovered from COVID-19.

CDR3 DNA sequence: TGTGCCAGCATTCGTCAGGGGGGCACTGAAGCTTTCTTT. This gives the protein CASIRQGGTEAFF. The chain joins TRBV28 to TRBJ1-1, with 7 bases fitting TRBD1. V trimming: 7 bases; J trimming: 4 bases; junction bases outside the gene matches: 6. CDR1 MDHEN and CDR2 SYDVKM come from the germline V gene. The CDR3 has 13 amino acids.

The chain is built from TRBV23-1 and TRBJ1-6; tentatively, D is TRBD1 (5 bases). TRBV23-1 is placed among ORFs of uncertain function. The V and J ends lost 6 bases and 3 bases respectively, with 24 bases between them. The CDR3 spans 19 residues. DNA of the CDR3: TGCGCCAGCAGCCCCCAACGAACCCTCCAGGGATTCTATAATTCACCCCTCCACTTT. It translates to CASSPQRTLQGFYNSPLHF.

V is TRBV6-5 and J is TRBJ1-1, with D possibly TRBD1 on 5 matching bases. The germline V gene has CDR1 MNHEY and CDR2 SVGAGI. The V gene lost 9 bases and the J gene lost 0 bases, with 11 bases spanning the gap. The CDR3 is 13 amino acids. CDR3 sequence: CASRGDLNTEAFF. DNA for the CDR3: TGTGCCAGTCGGGGGGATTTGAACACTGAAGCTTTCTTT.

The J gene is TRBJ1-6, the V gene TRBV9; TRBD1 matches 11 bases. Losses at the gene ends were 2 bases for V and 8 bases for J; bases not matched to a gene: 6. This CDR3 is built from 16 residues. CDR1 SGDLS and CDR2 YYNGEE come from the germline V gene. The CDR3, as DNA: TGTGCCAGCAGCGTCGAGAGGGACAGGGGGTATTCACCCCTCCACTTT. Encoded protein: CASSVERDRGYSPLHF.

This chain links TRBV9 with TRBJ1-6, with TRBD1 matching 8 bases. The V segment lost 0 bases and the J segment 6 bases; nucleotides outside the gene matches: 5. This CDR3 has 16 amino acids. Germline-derived CDR1 and CDR2 are SGDLS and YYNGEE. The CDR3 reads CASSVEGRGRNSPLHF. CDR3 DNA sequence: TGTGCCAGCAGCGTAGAGGGCAGGGGGCGTAATTCACCCCTCCACTTT.

The chain combines TRBV9 with TRBJ1-2, with D unresolved. The CDR3 is made up of 15 amino acids. Trimming left V 1 base short and J 4 bases short, with 14 bases between. Germline assignment: CDR1 SGDLS and CDR2 YYNGEE. CDR3 region: CASSVSDGRLYGYTF. DNA of the CDR3: TGTGCCAGCAGCGTATCCGACGGGAGACTCTATGGCTACACCTTC.

The chain combines TRBV18 with TRBJ2-1; D is unclear. CDR1 and CDR2 (germline): KGHSH, LQKENI. CDR3 length: 13 amino acids. Trimming left V 3 bases short and J 4 bases short, with 7 bases between. The CDR3 here is CASSPRVYNEQFF. The CDR3 DNA reads as TGTGCCAGCTCACCCCGGGTATACAATGAGCAGTTCTTC.

This clone was counted once. This rearrangement joins TRBV21-1 to TRBJ1-2; the DNA was not used to check the table's D call, TRBD1. TRBV21-1 constitutes a pseudogene. The CDR3 extends over 13 amino acids. The CDR3, as DNA: TGTGCCAGCCGCTCAACGACAGGGCCAGGCTACACCTTC. Amino acid sequence: CASRSTTGPGYTF.

This chain joins TRBV7-8 and TRBJ2-1; perhaps TRBD2 as D (7 bases). V was trimmed by 5 bases and J by 4 bases, leaving 24 bases between them. Germline assignment: CDR1 SGHVS and CDR2 FQNEAQ. This CDR3 is built from 18 residues. In nucleotides, the CDR3 is TGTGCCAGCAGCCTGATCGGTACCCACGAGGGGGGGTACAATGAGCAGTTCTTC. This codes for CASSLIGTHEGGYNEQFF.

The V call is TRBV6-6, the J call TRBJ1-2, with 7 bases aligning to TRBD1. V shed 2 bases and J 8 bases; nucleotides not matched to a gene: 5. The CDR3 is 13 residues long. The germline V gene has CDR1 MNHNY and CDR2 SVGAGI (reference sequence). The CDR3: CASSYLDRDGYTF. CDR3 coding DNA: TGTGCCAGCAGTTACCTCGACAGGGACGGCTACACCTTC.

The V call is TRBV5-8, the J call TRBJ2-6; weak D call: TRBD1 (6 bases). V lost 3 bases and J 2 bases, leaving 9 bases between the germline ends. The CDR3 length is 15 residues. CDR1 SGHTS and CDR2 YDEGEE come from the germline V gene. CDR3 sequence reads: CASSSTGTGANVLTF. The CDR3 coding sequence is TGTGCCAGCAGCTCGACAGGTACTGGGGCCAACGTCCTGACTTTC.

The chain couples TRBV6-2 or TRBV6-3 to TRBJ1-1; D unresolved. The CDR3 is made up of 16 amino acids. V lost 6 bases to trimming and J lost 1 base, with 18 bases between them. CDR1 is MNHEY and CDR2 is SVGEGT in the germline V gene. CDR3 in amino acids: CASSPGWHSRNTEAFF. The CDR3 region has the DNA TGTGCCAGCAGCCCCGGTTGGCACAGTCGGAACACTGAAGCTTTCTTT.

J is TRBJ2-3 and V is TRBV7-8; 7 nucleotides agree with TRBD2. With 5 bases clipped from V and 8 bases from J, the junction kept 7 bases outside the gene matches. This CDR3 has 13 residues. Germline CDR1 reads SGHVS; CDR2 reads FQNEAQ. For the CDR3, the DNA is TGTGCCAGCAGCATCAGACTAGCTTCTACGCAGTATTTT. This gives the protein CASSIRLASTQYF.

This clone was found once. V usage is TRBV7-9 and J usage is TRBJ2-7; the D gene is possibly TRBD1 (5 bases). The CDR3 contains 13 residues. Per germline, CDR1 SEHNR and CDR2 FQNEAQ (reference sequence). Trimming stripped 2 bases from V and 2 bases from J, with 7 bases between. This chain's CDR3 is CASSLPGPYEQYF. As DNA, the CDR3 is TGTGCCAGCAGCTTACCAGGGCCCTACGAGCAGTACTTC.

The V call is TRBV6-5, the J call TRBJ2-1; 9 bases map to TRBD1. The germline gives CDR1 MNHEY, CDR2 SVGAGI. With V trimmed by 10 bases and J by 8 bases, 15 bases remained unmatched. The CDR3 contains 15 residues. The CDR3 here is CATSRTGENRYEQFF. The CDR3 nucleotides are TGTGCCACTTCCAGGACAGGGGAGAATCGGTATGAGCAGTTCTTC.

The chain couples TRBV7-2 to TRBJ1-1, with D hard to call. There are 13 residues in the CDR3. From germline, CDR1 is SGHTA and CDR2 FQGNSA. V lost 6 bases to trimming and J lost 5 bases, with 13 bases between them. This CDR3 is CASRTGIVTEAFF. CDR3 nucleotide sequence: TGTGCCAGCAGGACCGGGATAGTTACTGAAGCTTTCTTT.

J is TRBJ2-2 and V is TRBV7-9, with 7 bases identical to TRBD2. This CDR3 contains 13 residues. J was trimmed by 6 bases and V by 5 bases; bases with no gene match: 3. Germline CDR1 is SEHNR and CDR2 is FQNEAQ (reference sequence). The CDR3 sequence: CASSRSGSGELFF. CDR3 DNA sequence: TGTGCCAGCAGCCGTAGCGGGTCCGGGGAGCTGTTTTTT. The full variable domain, completed using reference TRBV7-9 and TRBJ2-2, is DTGVSQNPRHKITKRGQNVTFRCDPISEHNRLYWYRQTLGQGPEFLTYFQNEAQLEKSRLLSDRFSAERPKGSFSTLEIQRTEQGDSAMYLCASSRSGSGELFFGEGSRLTVL.

This clone was seen only once. The chain recombines TRBV9 with TRBJ2-7; D possibly corresponds to TRBD1 (6 bases). Trimming stripped 3 bases from V and 9 bases from J, with 13 bases between. The CDR3 is 12 amino acids. The germline gives CDR1 SGDLS, CDR2 YYNGEE. The DNA for the CDR3 is TGTGCCAGCAGCGGCCTCAGGGGCCTGCAGTACTTC. Residues: CASSGLRGLQYF.

This clone was seen a single time. The gene calls are TRBV4-3 and TRBJ2-3, with 15 bases lining up with TRBD2. The CDR3 loop spans 19 amino acids. Germline trimming cut 1 base from V and 2 bases from J; bases unmatched to any gene: 7. Looked up from germline, CDR1 is LGHNA and CDR2 is YSLEER. CDR3 sequence (DNA): TGCGCCAGCAGCCAAGGCGGGACTAGCGGGGGGCCCGCCACAGATACGCAGTATTTT. It specifies CASSQGGTSGGPATDTQYF.

The chain uses TRBV28 and TRBJ2-1; TRBD2 aligns across 14 bases. Germline V gives CDR1 MDHEN, CDR2 SYDVKM. Losses at the gene ends were 4 bases for V and 4 bases for J; bases not matched to a gene: 3. This CDR3 has 16 residues. CDR3 in DNA: TGTGCCAGCAGTTCACGGACTAGCGGGGGGTACAATGAGCAGTTCTTC. This gives the protein CASSSRTSGGYNEQFF.